The rows below give T cell receptor beta chains drawn from one sample of a study of shared clonotypes between healthy human individuals. Measured with immunoSEQ multiplex PCR; TCRdb has only the in-frame clones, and not every one. The table has millions of clones, 85% to 95% seen once; the top ten hold 0.1% to 0.15%. The sequencing input was naive CD4+ T cells sorted from blood. The receptor source for this set is a man in his late teens or twenties in good health. Each CDR3 is given with its conserved first and last residue. Fields, in order: J gene, clone size, V gene, D gene, CDR3 protein, CDR3 DNA. D genes are given only for firm matches. The size of a clone is reported for some rows only, either as once, few or many, or as a class for expanded clones.

TRBJ2-5 NA TRBV4-1 NA CASSQDTGNQETQYF TGCGCCAGCAGCCAAGACACAGGGAACCAAGAGACCCAGTACTTC
TRBJ2-7 many TRBV30 NA CAWGRDAREQYF TGTGCCTGGGGCCGGGACGCGCGGGAGCAGTACTTC
TRBJ2-1 NA TRBV14 NA CASSRTPYNEQFF TGTGCCAGCAGTCGGACTCCTTACAATGAGCAGTTCTTC
TRBJ1-3 many TRBV5-1 NA CASSLGLLSGNTIYF TGCGCCAGCAGCTTGGGCTTACTCTCTGGAAACACCATATATTTT
TRBJ2-7 NA TRBV4-1 NA CASSQQPGGNYEQYF TGCGCCAGCAGCCAACAACCAGGAGGAAACTACGAGCAGTACTTC
TRBJ2-2 NA TRBV30 NA CAWSVVSLGTGELFF TGTGCCTGGAGTGTAGTCAGCCTGGGGACCGGGGAGCTGTTTTTT
TRBJ1-6 NA TRBV11-2 NA CASSPMVSRSGSPLHF TGTGCCAGCAGCCCCATGGTGAGCAGGTCGGGTTCACCCCTCCACTTT
TRBJ1-4 NA TRBV4-1 NA CASSQGEKLFF TGCGCCAGCAGCCAAGGGGAAAAACTGTTTTTT
TRBJ1-1 NA TRBV28 TRBD1 CASRAGGLGTEAFF TGTGCCAGCAGGGCAGGGGGCTTGGGCACTGAAGCTTTCTTT
TRBJ2-5 NA TRBV7-6 NA CASSLGQGRPTETQYF TGTGCCAGCAGCTTAGGCCAGGGGCGACCGACAGAGACCCAGTACTTC
TRBJ2-7 once TRBV5-1 NA CASSSTQVAAYEQYF TGCGCCAGCAGTTCTACCCAGGTGGCCGCCTACGAGCAGTACTTC
TRBJ2-5 NA TRBV27 NA CASRDTSSETQYF TGTGCCAGCCGGGACACTAGTTCAGAGACCCAGTACTTC
TRBJ2-7 NA TRBV5-1 NA CASSLVTGFSYEQYF TGCGCCAGCAGCTTGGTGACAGGTTTTTCCTACGAGCAGTACTTC
TRBJ2-7 NA TRBV5-1 NA CASSLEQATYEQYF TGCGCCAGCAGCTTGGAGCAGGCCACTTACGAGCAGTACTTC
TRBJ1-3 NA TRBV14 NA CASSRLLGALSGNTIYF TGTGCCAGCAGTCGCCTCTTAGGGGCTCTCTCTGGAAACACCATATATTTT
TRBJ1-1 NA TRBV9 TRBD1 CASSADRLGTEAFF TGTGCCAGCAGCGCGGACAGGTTGGGGACTGAAGCTTTCTTT
TRBJ1-1 NA TRBV2 NA CASRRRESTEAFF TGTGCCAGCAGGCGGCGGGAGTCCACTGAAGCTTTCTTT
TRBJ2-5 NA TRBV7-3 NA CASSQGTKETQYF TGTGCCAGCAGCCAAGGGACGAAAGAGACCCAGTACTTC
TRBJ1-2 NA TRBV6-4 NA CASSGGATSRYGYTF TGTGCCAGCAGTGGCGGGGCTACGTCTCGGTATGGCTACACCTTC
TRBJ1-1 NA TRBV6-1 TRBD1 CASSDDRGILGEVTEAFF TGTGCCAGCAGTGACGACAGGGGGATTCTAGGAGAGGTCACTGAAGCTTTCTTT
TRBJ2-3 NA TRBV19 TRBD2 CASSPLAGGPTDTQYF TGTGCCAGTAGCCCACTAGCGGGAGGACCCACAGATACGCAGTATTTT
TRBJ2-5 NA TRBV10-3 NA CAISGRGEQETQYF TGTGCCATCAGTGGGAGGGGGGAGCAAGAGACCCAGTACTTC
TRBJ1-2 NA TRBV4-1 NA CASSRIRGLNISGIRNYGYTF TGCGCCAGCAGCCGGATTAGGGGTCTCAACATATCGGGGATTCGGAACTATGGCTACACCTTC
TRBJ1-2 once TRBV7-2 TRBD1 CASSEGTANPNYGYTF TGTGCCAGCAGCGAAGGGACAGCTAATCCTAACTATGGCTACACCTTC
TRBJ2-3 NA TRBV5-5 TRBD2 CASSWGSSGTTDTQYF TGTGCCAGCAGCTGGGGGTCTAGCGGGACCACAGATACGCAGTATTTT
TRBJ1-2 NA TRBV4-1 NA CASSPTALTENGYTF TGCGCCAGCAGCCCCACCGCCCTGACAGAAAATGGCTACACCTTC
TRBJ2-2 NA TRBV5-6 TRBD2 CASSFRGVNTGELFF TGTGCCAGCAGCTTCCGGGGGGTTAACACCGGGGAGCTGTTTTTT
TRBJ1-1 NA TRBV7-2 NA CASSLIVWETEAFF TGTGCCAGCAGCTTAATCGTCTGGGAAACTGAAGCTTTCTTT
TRBJ1-5 NA TRBV10-3 TRBD1 CAISESGDRFNQPQHF TGTGCCATCAGTGAGTCTGGGGACAGGTTCAATCAGCCCCAGCATTTT
TRBJ2-7 NA TRBV2 NA CASSEDVGSDRSYEQYF TGTGCCAGCAGTGAAGATGTTGGGTCGGACCGTTCCTACGAGCAGTACTTC
TRBJ2-7 NA TRBV18 TRBD1 CASSQGQGIGYEQYF TGTGCCAGCTCACAGGGACAGGGGATAGGTTACGAGCAGTACTTC
TRBJ2-7 NA TRBV28 NA CASSRLDTYEQYF TGTGCCAGCAGCCGACTAGACACGTACGAGCAGTACTTC
TRBJ1-2 NA TRBV18 NA CASSPDTYGYTF TGTGCCAGCTCACCCGACACGTATGGCTACACCTTC
TRBJ2-5 NA TRBV28 NA CASSLLSTETQYF TGTGCCAGCAGTTTATTGTCGACAGAGACCCAGTACTTC
TRBJ1-2 NA TRBV7-9 TRBD1 CASGQGLYGYTF TGTGCCAGCGGACAGGGTTTGTATGGCTACACCTTC
TRBJ1-3 NA TRBV28 NA CASSLGGSGNTIYF TGTGCCAGCAGTCTGGGGGGTTCTGGAAACACCATATATTTT
TRBJ2-7 once TRBV18 NA CASSPPRIGPYEQYF TGTGCCAGCTCACCACCGAGAATAGGCCCCTACGAGCAGTACTTC
TRBJ1-2 once TRBV14 NA CASSQGTGMEGYTF TGTGCCAGCAGTCAGGGCACAGGGATGGAAGGCTACACCTTC
TRBJ2-7 NA TRBV21-1 NA CASPQGALFPYEQYF TGTGCCAGTCCACAGGGGGCCCTCTTTCCGTACGAGCAGTACTTC
TRBJ2-7 NA TRBV4-1 NA CASSQPSATFYEQYF TGCGCCAGCAGCCAACCGTCAGCTACATTCTACGAGCAGTACTTC
TRBJ1-3 NA TRBV30 NA CAWRRAGPSGNTIYF TGTGCCTGGAGGCGGGCGGGACCCTCTGGAAACACCATATATTTT
TRBJ1-5 NA TRBV6-5 NA CASAPLQGDQPQHF TGTGCCAGCGCTCCCCTACAGGGCGATCAGCCCCAGCATTTT
TRBJ1-2 once TRBV28 NA CASSPYGGRYGYTF TGTGCCAGCAGTCCATACGGGGGTCGGTATGGCTACACCTTC
TRBJ2-2 NA TRBV4-2 TRBD1 CASSQGSQGAVAGELFF TGTGCCAGCAGCCAAGGGTCACAGGGGGCGGTAGCTGGGGAGCTGTTTTTT
TRBJ2-4 once TRBV10-2 NA CASIADLAKNIQYF TGCGCCAGCATCGCAGACCTAGCCAAAAACATTCAGTACTTC
TRBJ2-7 NA TRBV5-1 NA CASSLVGDSSYEQYF TGCGCCAGCAGCTTGGTAGGGGATAGCTCCTACGAGCAGTACTTC
TRBJ2-7 NA TRBV7-9 NA CASSLAGRGEQYF TGTGCCAGCAGCTTAGCGGGCCGGGGCGAGCAGTACTTC
TRBJ1-1 NA TRBV6-5 NA CASSSTWIWGAFF TGTGCCAGCAGTAGCACCTGGATATGGGGAGCTTTCTTT
TRBJ1-6 NA TRBV4-3 NA CASSQESPGSSYNSPLHF TGCGCCAGCAGCCAAGAATCCCCAGGGAGCTCCTATAATTCACCCCTCCACTTT
TRBJ2-7 NA TRBV6-5 TRBD2 CASNGWTSGVYEQYF TGTGCCAGCAACGGATGGACTAGCGGCGTCTACGAGCAGTACTTC
TRBJ1-5 NA TRBV5-1 NA CASSLEGSSNQPQHF TGCGCCAGCAGCTTGGAGGGCTCCAGCAATCAGCCCCAGCATTTT
TRBJ2-5 NA TRBV5-1 TRBD2 CASSLGLAGTQETQYF TGCGCCAGCAGCTTGGGGCTAGCGGGAACCCAAGAGACCCAGTACTTC
TRBJ2-3 NA TRBV4-1 NA CASSPRSLAVGPGTQYF TGCGCCAGCAGCCCCCGTTCGTTAGCGGTAGGCCCAGGGACGCAGTATTTT
TRBJ2-7 NA TRBV11-2 NA CASSRAIYEQYF TGTGCCAGCAGCCGAGCGATCTACGAGCAGTACTTC